The rows below give T cell receptor beta chains drawn from one sample of a study of blood T cell repertoires in COVID-19. Sequenced by immunoSEQ multiplex PCR; TCRdb stores in-frame clones only, minus some. The sample records approximately 90,000 clones, approximately 80% being singletons. Sample: peripheral blood. The receptor set was obtained from a woman of 80 years or more with active or convalescent COVID-19. Each CDR3 is given with its conserved first and last residue. A D gene is named only where the DNA matches it firmly. Only some rows state a clone size, as once, few, many or a class for expanded clones.

j_call v_call clone_size d_call cdr3_nt cdr3_aa
TRBJ2-1 TRBV2 NA NA TGTGCCAGCACCCCTACTACCCTTGAATCCGATGAGCAGTTCTTC CASTPTTLESDEQFF
TRBJ1-3 TRBV2 NA TRBD1 TGTGCCAGCAGTGAAACCGGGAAGGGGGCTGGCAACACCATATATTTT CASSETGKGAGNTIYF
TRBJ2-3 TRBV10-1 once NA TGCGCCAGCAGTGAATGGCAGGGCCAAACAGATACGCAGTATTTT CASSEWQGQTDTQYF
TRBJ2-1 TRBV5-6 NA NA TGTGCCAGCAGCCCCATGTGGCGGTCCTACAATGAGCAGTTCTTC CASSPMWRSYNEQFF
TRBJ1-1 TRBV28 NA TRBD1 TGTGCCAGCGGGTCCGGGACAGGGGGCAGGGGTGAAGCTTTCTTT CASGSGTGGRGEAFF
TRBJ2-5 TRBV9 NA NA TGTGCCAGCAGCGTAGAGGGACTCTCAGAGACCCAGTACTTC CASSVEGLSETQYF
TRBJ2-7 TRBV9 medium-sized NA TGTGCCAGCAGCGTTGAGGGTTCCAGGGAGCAGTACTTC CASSVEGSREQYF
TRBJ1-1 TRBV10-3 NA TRBD1 TGTGCCATCAGTGGGGACAGAGATCATATGAACACTGAAGCTTTCTTT CAISGDRDHMNTEAFF
TRBJ2-1 TRBV9 few TRBD2 TGTGCCAGCAGCGCCGGACTAGCGGTTACCTACAATGAGCAGTTCTTC CASSAGLAVTYNEQFF
TRBJ2-1 TRBV2 NA TRBD2 TGTGCCAGGGGACTAGCGGACAATGAGCAGTTCTTC CARGLADNEQFF
TRBJ2-3 TRBV23-1 NA NA TGCGCCAGCAGTCAATCGGTCGCGGGGTGCGCGGACAACTTGAGCACAGATACGCAGTATTTT CASSQSVAGCADNLSTDTQYF
TRBJ1-2 TRBV27 NA TRBD1 TGTGCCAGCAGTTTGACAGGGTTGCGTGGCTACACCTTC CASSLTGLRGYTF
TRBJ1-3 TRBV28 NA NA TGTGCCAGCAGTTCCACAGGGATGGGAAACACCATATATTTT CASSSTGMGNTIYF
TRBJ2-1 TRBV4-1 NA TRBD2 TGCGCCAGCAGCCAAGACGTCCGACTAGCGGGGGGGGGCTCCTACAATGAGCAGTTCTTC CASSQDVRLAGGGSYNEQFF
TRBJ1-2 TRBV7-9 NA NA TGTGCCAGCAGCCCCTCCCAGGTGCTGGTCACCTTC CASSPSQVLVTF
TRBJ2-2 TRBV4-3 few NA TGCGCCAGCAGACTCGGGGGCACCGGGGAGCTGTTTTTT CASRLGGTGELFF
TRBJ2-2 TRBV7-3 NA TRBD2 TGTGCCAGCAGCTCGGGACTAGCGGGGGGCACCGGGGAGCTGTTTTTT CASSSGLAGGTGELFF
TRBJ2-7 TRBV6-2/TRBV6-3 NA NA TGTGCCAGCAGCTGGGGGGGGCCCTACGAGCAGTACTTC CASSWGGPYEQYF
TRBJ1-2 TRBV29-1 NA NA TGCAGCGTTGAAGATATAGGGGTCGGCGGCTACACCTTC CSVEDIGVGGYTF
TRBJ2-7 TRBV29-1 NA TRBD2 TGCAGCGTTTCAGGCACAATAGCGGGAGGGCCGAACTCCGAGCAGTACTTC CSVSGTIAGGPNSEQYF
TRBJ1-2 TRBV30 NA NA TGTGCCTGGAGTGTAGCCAGCGGCTATGGCTACACCTTC CAWSVASGYGYTF
TRBJ2-2 TRBV6-2/TRBV6-3 NA NA TGTGCCAGCAGTTACCGCAGGGGCCCGAACACCGGGGAGCTGTTTTTT CASSYRRGPNTGELFF
TRBJ2-7 TRBV2 few NA TGTGCCAGCAGGGCAGGCTACGAGCAGTACTTC CASRAGYEQYF
TRBJ1-1 TRBV28 NA NA TGTGCCAGCAGTCCCCAAAGGACAATCACTGAAGCTTTCTTT CASSPQRTITEAFF
TRBJ1-2 TRBV19 NA NA TGTGCCAGTATTTCAAGCGCCCGAAGCGGCTACACCTTC CASISSARSGYTF
TRBJ1-2 TRBV6-5 NA TRBD1 TGTGCCACCCGACAGGGATACTACGGCTACACCTTC CATRQGYYGYTF
TRBJ2-3 TRBV18 NA TRBD2 TGTGCCAGCTCACCACCGGCGGGGGTCATAGATACGCAGTATTTT CASSPPAGVIDTQYF
TRBJ1-1 TRBV4-1 NA NA TGCGCCAGCAGCCAGGCACAGGGGAACACTGAAGCTTTCTTT CASSQAQGNTEAFF
TRBJ1-6 TRBV6-5 few NA TGTGCCAGTATACAGGGAAATAATTCACCCCTCCACTTT CASIQGNNSPLHF
TRBJ1-2 TRBV5-1 NA NA TGCGCCAGCAGCTTGGGCGGGCTTCATCACACCTTC CASSLGGLHHTF
TRBJ1-4 TRBV7-9 NA TRBD1 TGTGCCAGCAGCTGGACAGGCGTTAATGAAAAACTGTTTTTT CASSWTGVNEKLFF
TRBJ1-5 TRBV6-5 few NA TGTGCCAGCGCGCGACAGCCCCAGCATTTT CASARQPQHF
TRBJ1-1 TRBV5-4 NA NA TGTGCCAGCAGCTTGCTTGGAGGGAACACTGAAGCTTTCTTT CASSLLGGNTEAFF